This TCR beta chain was documented in a study of blood T cells in healthy people across ages. Using a J-beta primer mix together with a sample-barcoded 5' primer, a second PCR was run for about 7 to 12 cycles. TCRdb recomputed calls from the 5' RACE reads with MiXCR, one row per CDR3 protein. The sample carries approximately 2,000,000 distinct CDR3 sequences, about 39% recorded once. This clonotype has more than one count but fewer than ten. The CDR3 spans 14 residues. Trimming took off 11 bases at V and 7 bases at J, with 20 bases between the two ends. Germline assignment: CDR1 SEHNR and CDR2 FQNEAQ (reference sequence).

This receptor was obtained from a human donor in good health. This chain joins TRBV7-9 and TRBJ2-2; the D gene is possibly TRBD1 (6 bases). Source material: blood. The CDR3 region is CALGGQTTIGELFF. The CDR3 nucleotides read TGTGCCCTTGGGGGCCAGACCACCATCGGGGAGCTGTTTTTT.